This entry lists 31 T cell receptor beta chains sequenced from one sample in a study of blood T cell repertoires in COVID-19. The assay was immunoSEQ multiplex PCR, and TCRdb's table has in-frame clones only and misses some. The data hold 90,000 to 150,000 clones, with approximately 80% observed a single time. Source material: peripheral blood. These receptors all stem from an elderly woman with acute or convalescent COVID-19.

The genes are TRBV5-6 and TRBJ2-5, with a tentative D call TRBD1 (6 bases). Trimming removed 0 bases from V and 4 bases from J, with 10 bases in between. CDR3 length equals 14 residues. The germline V gene encodes CDR1 SGHDT and CDR2 YYEEEE. As DNA, the CDR3 is TGTGCCAGCAGCTTGGAGGGCAGGGGAGAGACCCAGTACTTC. It codes for CASSLEGRGETQYF.

The chain has TRBV19 and TRBJ2-3; D not resolved. Germline CDR1 is LNHDA and CDR2 is SQIVND (reference sequence). The V end lost 8 bases, the J end lost 0 bases, and 9 bases lay between the germline ends. The CDR3 is 13 residues long. The CDR3 sequence: CASALISTDTQYF. The CDR3 region has the DNA TGTGCCAGTGCACTCATTAGCACAGATACGCAGTATTTT.

The chain carries TRBV2 and TRBJ2-3; perhaps TRBD1 as D (5 bases). This CDR3 is 12 amino acids long. V lost 5 bases and J lost 6, with 9 bases in between. Germline V gene sequence: CDR1 SNHLY, CDR2 FYNNEI. The CDR3 spells CASSSTEDTQYF. In nucleotides, the CDR3 is TGTGCCAGCAGTTCGACAGAGGATACGCAGTATTTT.

V usage is TRBV5-4 and J usage is TRBJ2-7; the match to TRBD2 covers 10 bases. The germline V gene has CDR1 SGHNT and CDR2 YYREEE (reference sequence). Germline trimming cut 4 bases from V and 5 bases from J; bases unmatched to any gene: 12. The CDR3 has 16 residues. CDR3 DNA: TGTGCCAGCAGCCCCCCTAGCGGGAGAGGGTTCAACGAGCAGTACTTC. Amino acids: CASSPPSGRGFNEQYF.

This clone was counted between two and nine times. V and J are TRBV19 and TRBJ2-7; 12 nucleotides match TRBD2. J lost 6 bases, V lost 4 bases, and 10 bases had no gene match. Germline-derived CDR1 and CDR2 are LNHDA and SQIVND (reference sequence). This CDR3 has 16 amino acids. DNA for the CDR3: TGTGCCAGTAGTAACGTGCAGACTAGCGGGAGAAGCGAGCAGTACTTC. Protein product: CASSNVQTSGRSEQYF.

V is TRBV2 and J is TRBJ2-3; TRBD2 agrees at 10 bases. The J segment lost 4 bases and the V segment lost 7 bases, leaving 8 bases of the junction unmatched. In germline, CDR1 is SNHLY, CDR2 FYNNEI. The length of the CDR3 is 15 residues. CDR3 in DNA: TGTGCCAGCAAATCACTAGCGGGGTTATCAGATACGCAGTATTTT. Protein sequence: CASKSLAGLSDTQYF.

The gene calls are TRBV6-5 and TRBJ1-5; D might be TRBD1 (5 bases). Deletions cut 3 bases from V and 2 bases from J, with 8 bases between. The CDR3 is made up of 14 amino acids. Germline V lookup: CDR1 MNHEY, CDR2 SVGAGI. CDR3 residues: CASSYGAGNQPQHF. The CDR3 region has the DNA TGTGCCAGCAGTTATGGGGCAGGCAATCAGCCCCAGCATTTT.

J is TRBJ1-4 and V is TRBV28, with TRBD1 matching over 9 bases. Trimming took 5 bases from V and 1 from J; bases not matched to a gene: 8. The CDR3 extends over 17 amino acids. Germline V gene lookup returns CDR1 MDHEN and CDR2 SYDVKM. DNA of the CDR3: TGTGCCAGCAGTGCTCTGGACAGGGGCGGAACTAATGAAAAACTGTTTTTT. This encodes CASSALDRGGTNEKLFF.

V usage is TRBV28 and J usage is TRBJ1-1; 8 nucleotides line up with TRBD1. Trimming at V came to 7 bases and at J to 4 bases, leaving 8 bases not matched to a gene. Germline V CDR1 and CDR2: MDHEN, SYDVKM. The CDR3 contains 14 residues. CDR3 protein: CASIYTDRVTEAFF. CDR3 in DNA: TGTGCCAGCATATACACGGACAGGGTCACTGAAGCTTTCTTT.

V usage is TRBV7-9 and J usage is TRBJ1-1, with 7 bases that match TRBD1. From germline, CDR1 is SEHNR and CDR2 FQNEAQ (reference sequence). The V gene end was trimmed by 2 bases and the J gene end by 0 bases; junction bases not matched to a gene: 6. The CDR3 extends over 16 amino acids. CDR3 nucleotide sequence: TGTGCCAGCAGCTTAAGACAGGGACCCATGAACACTGAAGCTTTCTTT. It translates to CASSLRQGPMNTEAFF.

The table lists this clone with many counts. The chain is built from TRBV6-2 or TRBV6-3 and TRBJ2-7; TRBD2 agrees at 10 bases. Germline values: CDR1 MNHEY, CDR2 SVGEGT. The CDR3 has 16 residues. Trimming at V came to 4 bases and at J to 6 bases, leaving 12 bases not matched to a gene. CDR3 residues: CASSSTPPGLAFEQYF. DNA for the CDR3: TGTGCCAGCAGTTCGACTCCCCCGGGACTAGCGTTCGAGCAGTACTTC.

This clone was recorded once. V and J are TRBV15 and TRBJ2-5; TRBD2 matches 8 bases. The V gene end was trimmed by 1 base and the J gene end by 4 bases; junction bases not matched to a gene: 11. The germline V gene encodes CDR1 LNHNV and CDR2 YYDKDF (reference sequence). This CDR3 comprises 17 residues. In nucleotides, the CDR3 is TGTGCCACCAGCAGAGGGGGAACGGGGGGGCCCCGAGAGACCCAGTACTTC. Translating it yields CATSRGGTGGPRETQYF.

V usage is TRBV28 and J usage is TRBJ2-5; 13 bases map to TRBD2. The CDR3 is 16 amino acids. CDR1 MDHEN and CDR2 SYDVKM come from the germline V gene. Trimming took 5 bases from V and 5 from J; bases not matched to a gene: 8. The CDR3 here is CASSTPGLAGLETQYF. The CDR3 DNA follows: TGTGCCAGCAGTACGCCGGGACTAGCGGGATTGGAGACCCAGTACTTC.

The gene calls are TRBV20-1 and TRBJ2-7; 7 nucleotides agree with TRBD2. CDR1 is DFQATT and CDR2 is SNEGSKA in the germline V gene (reference sequence). The ends lost 6 bases at V and 3 bases at J; junction bases unmatched: 2. The CDR3 runs to 11 residues. The chain's CDR3 is CSALADYEQYF. The CDR3 DNA reads TGCAGTGCCCTAGCGGACTACGAGCAGTACTTC.

This chain links TRBV6-5 with TRBJ2-2; the D gene is possibly TRBD1 (5 bases). Trimming cost V 5 bases and J 1 base, with 11 bases left between them. Germline V gene sequence: CDR1 MNHEY, CDR2 SVGAGI. The CDR3 is made up of 15 amino acids. The CDR3 DNA follows: TGTGCCAGCAGTATGACAGTTGGGAACACCGGGGAGCTGTTTTTT. Translated: CASSMTVGNTGELFF.

The chain recombines TRBV19 with TRBJ1-5, with D maybe TRBD1 (6 bases). Trimming pared 0 bases from V and 3 bases from J, leaving 9 bases between. Germline loops: CDR1 LNHDA, CDR2 SQIVND (reference sequence). The CDR3 contains 15 residues. The CDR3: CASSIETGFNQPQHF. CDR3 nucleotides: TGTGCCAGTAGTATAGAGACAGGCTTCAATCAGCCCCAGCATTTT.

The chain has TRBV12-5 and TRBJ1-1, with TRBD1 as a possible D gene (6 bases). CDR3 length: 13 amino acids. Germline V gene data show CDR1 as LGHNT and CDR2 as FRNRAP. V dropped 5 bases and J dropped 6 bases, with 13 bases sitting between them. In nucleotides, the CDR3 is TGTGCTAGTGGTCCCGACAGGACAGCTGAAGCTTTCTTT. It specifies CASGPDRTAEAFF.

The chain couples TRBV5-5 to TRBJ1-2, with D maybe TRBD1 (5 bases). The CDR3 totals 15 residues. CDR1 and CDR2 (germline): SGHKS, YYEKEE (reference sequence). V dropped 2 bases and J dropped 3 bases, with 14 bases sitting between them. This CDR3 is CASSLGAGLDYGYTF. In nucleotides, the CDR3 is TGTGCCAGCAGCTTAGGAGCAGGGTTGGACTATGGCTACACCTTC. The full variable domain, in which reference TRBV5-5 and TRBJ1-2 provide the parts outside the CDR3, is DAGVTQSPTHLIKTRGQQVTLRCSPISGHKSVSWYQQVLGQGPQFIFQYYEKEERGRGNFPDRFSARQFPNYSSELNVNALLLGDSALYLCASSLGAGLDYGYTFGSGTRLTVV.

This clone was counted a few times. The chain employs TRBV6-2 or TRBV6-3 and TRBJ1-2; 8 positions agree with TRBD1. CDR3 length equals 12 residues. With 6 bases clipped from V and 8 bases from J, the junction kept 5 bases outside the gene matches. Germline V CDR1 and CDR2: MNHEY, SVGEGT. CDR3 residues: CASSQDREGYTF. CDR3 bases: TGTGCCAGCAGCCAGGACAGGGAAGGCTACACCTTC.

The gene calls are TRBV5-6 and TRBJ1-3; no reliable D call. CDR3 length: 15 amino acids. The V gene's germline CDR1 is SGHDT and CDR2 YYEEEE. V was trimmed by 0 bases and J by 4 bases, leaving 11 bases between them. CDR3 in DNA: TGTGCCAGCAGCTTGGCCTGGGAGCCAGGAAACACCATATATTTT. Protein: CASSLAWEPGNTIYF.

V and J are TRBV19 and TRBJ1-5; 9 bases agree with TRBD1. V was pared by 7 bases and J by 4 bases, with 8 bases of the junction left unmatched. The CDR3 covers 15 residues. Germline values: CDR1 LNHDA, CDR2 SQIVND (reference sequence). The CDR3 protein is CASTERTGANQPQHF. DNA of the CDR3: TGTGCCAGTACTGAAAGGACAGGGGCTAATCAGCCCCAGCATTTT.

V is TRBV5-1 and J is TRBJ1-4; D may be TRBD1 (6 bases). Deletions cut 4 bases from V and 4 bases from J, with 20 bases between. In germline, CDR1 is SGHRS, CDR2 YFSETQ. The CDR3 runs 17 residues. CDR3 nucleotide sequence: TGCGCCAGCAGCCCGGGACACGATGTAGCCAGTAATGAAAAACTGTTTTTT. Encoded protein: CASSPGHDVASNEKLFF. Using reference TRBV5-1 and TRBJ1-4 for the parts outside the CDR3, the full variable domain is KAGVTQTPRYLIKTRGQQVTLSCSPISGHRSVSWYQQTPGQGLQFLFEYFSETQRNKGNFPGRFSGRQFSNSRSEMNVSTLELGDSALYLCASSPGHDVASNEKLFFGSGTQLSVL.

The V gene is TRBV10-3, the J gene TRBJ1-6, with a tentative D call TRBD1 (6 bases). The V gene's germline CDR1 is ENHRY and CDR2 SYGVKD. This CDR3 has 14 residues. V gave up 6 bases and J gave up 5 bases, with 11 bases separating them. The CDR3 region is CAIREAGDNSPLHF. The CDR3 bases are TGTGCCATCAGGGAGGCAGGGGATAATTCACCCCTCCACTTT.

The V call is TRBV28, the J call TRBJ2-1; 13 nucleotides agree with TRBD2. CDR1 is MDHEN and CDR2 is SYDVKM in the germline V gene. The length of the CDR3 is 15 residues. The trim removed 6 bases at V and 7 bases at J, leaving 6 bases unmatched. The CDR3 region has the DNA TGTGCCAGCAGAACCGGGACTAGCGGGAAAAATGAGCAGTTCTTC. Protein sequence: CASRTGTSGKNEQFF.

The chain combines TRBV6-5 with TRBJ2-2; a possible D gene is TRBD2 (6 bases). The CDR3 totals 13 residues. Trimming stripped 11 bases from V and 7 bases from J, with 17 bases between. Germline V CDR1 and CDR2: MNHEY, SVGAGI. CDR3: CAGGLQVIGELFF. CDR3 nucleotides: TGTGCCGGGGGACTGCAGGTCATCGGGGAGCTGTTTTTT.

The CDR3 loop is CASSFRTGGSSSYGYTF. Here the CDR3 DNA reads TGTGCCAGCAGCTTTCGGACAGGGGGCAGTTCCAGCTATGGCTACACCTTC. This chain uses TRBV7-2 with TRBJ1-2; 11 nucleotides line up with TRBD1. With 3 bases clipped from V and 4 bases from J, the junction kept 10 bases outside the gene matches. CDR1 is SGHTA, CDR2 FQGNSA, per germline. The CDR3 consists of 17 residues.

The sample holds a few counts of this clone. The rearrangement links TRBV6-1 to TRBJ2-7; TRBD1 matches at 7 bases. CDR1 is MNHNS and CDR2 is SASEGT in the germline V gene. J gave up 1 base and V 2 bases, and 5 bases lay outside the gene matches. This CDR3 spans 15 amino acids. CDR3 sequence reads: CASSEMWGQSYEQYF. The CDR3 DNA reads TGTGCCAGCAGTGAAATGTGGGGACAGTCCTACGAGCAGTACTTC.

This chain connects TRBV9 to TRBJ2-1; 8 bases are shared with TRBD1. The CDR3 extends over 15 amino acids. With V trimmed by 3 bases and J by 8 bases, 10 bases remained unmatched. CDR1 is SGDLS, CDR2 YYNGEE, per germline. For the CDR3, the DNA is TGTGCCAGCAGCGAAAAACACAGGGGGATCGATGAGCAGTTCTTC. Its translation: CASSEKHRGIDEQFF.

The V gene is TRBV11-3, the J gene TRBJ2-1; TRBD2 matches 14 bases. CDR1 and CDR2 from the germline V gene are SGHNT and YENEEA. Losses at the gene ends were 3 bases for V and 8 bases for J; bases not matched to a gene: 6. CDR3 length equals 16 residues. CDR3: CASSLRLAGGMDEQFF. DNA for the CDR3: TGTGCCAGCAGCTTGAGACTAGCGGGAGGGATGGATGAGCAGTTCTTC.

This sequence joins TRBV15 and TRBJ2-3, with 9 nucleotides matching TRBD2. Germline V gene sequence: CDR1 LNHNV, CDR2 YYDKDF (reference sequence). V was pared by 3 bases and J by 2 bases, with 9 bases of the junction left unmatched. The CDR3 has 17 amino acids. The CDR3 region is CATSRALSGSHTDTQYF. DNA of the CDR3: TGTGCCACCAGCAGGGCCCTTAGCGGGAGCCACACAGATACGCAGTATTTT.

Remarks on this clone: The same CDR3 can be traced to other DNA sequences in this sample. The chain links TRBV7-9 to TRBJ1-1; a weak D match, TRBD1 (5 bases). CDR1 SEHNR and CDR2 FQNEAQ come from the germline V gene (reference sequence). The CDR3 loop spans 14 amino acids. V was clipped by 3 bases and J by 0 bases, with 8 bases between them. CDR3: CASSLGQVNTEAFF. For the CDR3, the DNA is TGTGCCAGCAGCTTGGGGCAGGTGAACACTGAAGCTTTCTTT.